One and the same sample provided the 9 T cell receptor beta chains below, sequenced in a study of T cells after yellow fever vaccination. TCRdb recomputed calls from the 5' RACE reads with MiXCR, one row per CDR3 protein. Of about 510,000 distinct CDR3 sequences listed, roughly 22% are singletons. The source material was PBMCs, sampled 21 days after the first yellow fever vaccination. The receptor source for this set is a man younger than 35 who received the YFV17D yellow fever vaccine.

The rearrangement uses TRBV12-3 or TRBV12-4 and TRBJ1-1, with a weak D call TRBD1 (5 bases). The CDR3 spans 14 residues. Trimming pared 6 bases from V and 8 bases from J, leaving 19 bases between. The CDR3 region is CASSWNDPWGEAFF. As DNA, the CDR3 is TGTGCCAGCAGCTGGAACGATCCCTGGGGCGAAGCTTTCTTT.

V usage is TRBV19 and J usage is TRBJ2-5; no firm D call. CDR3 length: 14 amino acids. V lost 5 bases to trimming and J lost 1 base, with 11 bases between them. Germline CDR1 and CDR2: LNHDA and SQIVND (reference sequence). This CDR3 is CASSSMNFQETQYF. The CDR3 coding sequence is TGTGCCAGTAGTTCGATGAATTTCCAAGAGACCCAGTACTTC.

This clonotype was seen only a few times. The V gene is TRBV5-6, the J gene TRBJ2-1; D unresolved. Deletions cut 6 bases from V and 7 bases from J, with 11 bases between. The germline V gene has CDR1 SGHDT and CDR2 YYEEEE. This CDR3 comprises 12 residues. The CDR3 loop reads CASMAGSNEQFF. For the CDR3, the DNA is TGTGCCAGCATGGCAGGTAGTAATGAGCAGTTCTTC.

The chain is built from TRBV6-5 and TRBJ1-6; D is uncertain. The CDR3 is 13 amino acids. V shed 6 bases and J shed 10 bases, with 13 bases lying between them. The germline V gene encodes CDR1 MNHEY and CDR2 SVGAGI. DNA of the CDR3: TGTGCCAGCAGCTTAGGGAAGGGATCACCCCTCCACTTT. This sequence encodes CASSLGKGSPLHF.

This chain connects TRBV7-9 to TRBJ1-1, with D possibly matching TRBD1 (5 bases). CDR1 is SEHNR, CDR2 FQNEAQ, per germline (reference sequence). The CDR3 is made up of 13 amino acids. The V gene lost 3 bases and the J gene lost 4 bases, with 9 bases spanning the gap. The CDR3: CASSFYQGTEAFF. The CDR3 DNA follows: TGTGCCAGCAGCTTTTATCAGGGCACTGAAGCTTTCTTT.

The V and J genes are TRBV20-1 and TRBJ2-7; a possible D gene is TRBD2 (6 bases). Germline assignment: CDR1 DFQATT and CDR2 SNEGSKA (reference sequence). V was cut by 1 base and J by 2 bases, with 12 bases left in between. The CDR3 extends over 14 amino acids. This chain's CDR3 is CSARGGETPYEQYF. The DNA for the CDR3 is TGCAGTGCTAGAGGGGGGGAGACTCCCTACGAGCAGTACTTC.

The chain is built from TRBV6-2 or TRBV6-3 and TRBJ1-1; TRBD1 aligns across 10 bases. Germline V lookup: CDR1 MNHEY, CDR2 SVGEGT. The CDR3 sequence is 16 residues long. V was clipped by 3 bases and J by 2 bases; unmatched bases: 6. The CDR3 reads CASSYLTGGANTEAFF. CDR3 sequence (DNA): TGTGCCAGCAGTTATTTGACAGGGGGCGCAAACACTGAAGCTTTCTTT.

This clonotype was observed a handful of times. The gene calls are TRBV14 and TRBJ2-1; D might be TRBD1 (6 bases). Between the trimmed V and J ends, which lost 3 bases and 0 bases, there was a span of 18 bases. CDR3 length: 18 residues. Looked up from germline, CDR1 is SGHDN and CDR2 is FVKESK. CDR3 in amino acids: CASSQKMGRGSSYNEQFF. CDR3 DNA: TGTGCCAGCAGCCAGAAAATGGGTAGGGGGAGCTCCTACAATGAGCAGTTCTTC.

The V gene is TRBV6-2 or TRBV6-3, the J gene TRBJ2-3, with D possibly being TRBD1 (5 bases). Trimming removed 4 bases from V and 10 bases from J, with 12 bases in between. The CDR3 extends over 12 amino acids. From germline, CDR1 is MNHEY and CDR2 SVGEGT. The CDR3 bases are TGTGCCAGCAGTTCCCTCATAGGGGCGCAGTATTTT. This translates into CASSSLIGAQYF.